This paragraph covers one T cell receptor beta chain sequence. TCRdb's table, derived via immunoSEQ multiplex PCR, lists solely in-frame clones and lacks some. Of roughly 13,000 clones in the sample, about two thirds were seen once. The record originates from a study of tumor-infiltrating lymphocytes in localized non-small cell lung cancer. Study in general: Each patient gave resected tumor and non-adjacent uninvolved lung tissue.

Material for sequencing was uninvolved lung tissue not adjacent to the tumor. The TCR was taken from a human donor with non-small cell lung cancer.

The CDR3 coding sequence is TGCGCCAGCAGCCTTCAATTGAACACTGAAGCTTTCTTT. This translates into CASSLQLNTEAFF. J is TRBJ1-1 and V is TRBV5-1; D remains ambiguous. V was pared by 4 bases and J by 0 bases, with 7 bases between. The V gene's germline CDR1 is SGHRS and CDR2 YFSETQ. The CDR3 has 13 residues.